Below are 17 T cell receptor beta chains sequenced from a single sample in a study of blood T cell repertoires in COVID-19. Using immunoSEQ multiplex PCR, the repertoire was profiled, and TCRdb retains in-frame clones only, with some absent. The table lists around 99,000 clones, roughly 88% of them singletons. The sample consisted of peripheral blood. Receptor source: a man aged 45-60 years with active or convalescent COVID-19.

In this sample, this clone turned up a few times. The chain combines TRBV18 with TRBJ1-1; 9 positions agree with TRBD1. With 3 bases clipped from V and 3 bases from J, the junction kept 14 bases outside the gene matches. Germline V gives CDR1 KGHSH, CDR2 LQKENI. The CDR3 extends over 18 amino acids. CDR3: CASSPTGGRTGVDTEAFF. CDR3 DNA: TGTGCCAGCTCACCCACCGGTGGGAGGACAGGGGTAGACACTGAAGCTTTCTTT.

V gene TRBV19 combines with J gene TRBJ1-1; no clear D. CDR3 length: 13 residues. In germline, CDR1 is LNHDA, CDR2 SQIVND (reference sequence). Trimming removed 6 bases from V and 0 bases from J, with 8 bases in between. DNA for the CDR3: TGTGCCAGTAGCGAGGTTCTGAACACTGAAGCTTTCTTT. Translated, it gives CASSEVLNTEAFF.

V usage is TRBV11-2 and J usage is TRBJ1-2; D gene ambiguous. The CDR3 consists of 11 residues. The V gene's germline CDR1 is SGHAT and CDR2 FQNNGV. Trimming took 7 bases from V and 6 from J, leaving 9 bases between them. The CDR3 nucleotides read TGTGCCAGCACCCTTAGTGATGGCTACACCTTC. This gives the protein CASTLSDGYTF. Filled out from reference TRBV11-2 and TRBJ1-2, the complete variable domain reads EAGVAQSPRYKIIEKRQSVAFWCNPISGHATLYWYQQILGQGPKLLIQFQNNGVVDDSQLPKDRFSAERLKGVDSTLKIQPAKLEDSAVYLCASTLSDGYTFGSGTRLTVV.

This chain connects TRBV12-3 or TRBV12-4 to TRBJ1-5; D remains unclear. The CDR3 covers 13 residues. The germline V and J ends were trimmed by 1 base and 6 bases, with 7 bases remaining between them. CDR3 region: CASSLEESQPQHF. The CDR3, as DNA: TGTGCCAGCAGTTTAGAGGAGAGTCAGCCCCAGCATTTT.

The chain joins TRBV10-3 to TRBJ1-1; D unresolved. V lost 9 bases to trimming and J lost 4 bases, with 12 bases between them. This CDR3 is 12 amino acids long. Germline V gives CDR1 ENHRY, CDR2 SYGVKD. CDR3 sequence reads: CAMSREGTEAFF. The CDR3 DNA reads TGTGCCATGTCTCGGGAGGGCACTGAAGCTTTCTTT.

The CDR3 here is CSASWVDIAASSYEQYF. The CDR3 bases are TGCAGTGCTAGTTGGGTTGATATAGCGGCTAGCTCCTACGAGCAGTACTTC. The chain couples TRBV20-1 to TRBJ2-7, with D tentatively TRBD2 (6 bases). The germline gives CDR1 DFQATT, CDR2 SNEGSKA (reference sequence). The CDR3 totals 17 residues. Trimming shortened V by 3 bases and J by 0 bases, and 21 bases separated the two germline ends.

CDR3 DNA: TGCGCCAGCAGCTTGGGAGGGTCTGGGGCCAACGTCCTGACTTTC. Its translation is CASSLGGSGANVLTF. The rearrangement links TRBV5-1 to TRBJ2-6, with D perhaps TRBD2 (5 bases). With 0 bases removed from V and 1 base from J, the gap between germline ends came to 5 bases. The CDR3 runs 15 residues. Germline values: CDR1 SGHRS, CDR2 YFSETQ.

V is TRBV29-1 and J is TRBJ2-7; D uncertain. This CDR3 spans 14 amino acids. Trimming pared 1 base from V and 0 bases from J, leaving 10 bases between. CDR1 SQVTM and CDR2 ANQGSEA come from the germline V gene. Here the CDR3 DNA reads TGCAGCGTTGAAGGGCTCGAAAACTCCTACGAGCAGTACTTC. Its translation is CSVEGLENSYEQYF.

The rearrangement links TRBV7-8 to TRBJ2-7, with TRBD1 identical over 7 bases. V was clipped by 2 bases and J by 2 bases; unmatched bases: 6. The CDR3 loop spans 15 amino acids. Germline CDR1 and CDR2: SGHVS and FQNEAQ. This CDR3 is CASSLTVTGAYEQYF. The CDR3 DNA is TGTGCCAGCAGCTTAACTGTCACAGGGGCCTACGAGCAGTACTTC.

The rearrangement uses TRBV6-5 and TRBJ2-4; D might be TRBD2 (6 bases). The CDR3 has 14 residues. V lost 8 bases, J lost 5 bases, and 16 bases lay in between. Germline CDR1 MNHEY, CDR2 SVGAGI. CDR3: CASAVGLTENIQYF. CDR3 nucleotide sequence: TGTGCCAGCGCAGTAGGACTAACGGAAAACATTCAGTACTTC.

In DNA, the CDR3 is TGTGCCAGTAGTATACCTGGACAGAGCTCCTACAATGAGCAGTTCTTC. Amino acids: CASSIPGQSSYNEQFF. The chain is built from TRBV19 and TRBJ2-1, with D perhaps TRBD1 (6 bases). The CDR3 is 16 residues long. Germline lookup yields CDR1 LNHDA and CDR2 SQIVND (reference sequence). Trimming shortened V by 2 bases and J by 0 bases, and 11 bases separated the two germline ends. The full variable domain, its missing parts supplied by reference TRBV19 and TRBJ2-1, is DGGITQSPKYLFRKEGQNVTLSCEQNLNHDAMYWYRQDPGQGLRLIYYSQIVNDFQKGDIAEGYSVSREKKESFPLTVTSAQKNPTAFYLCASSIPGQSSYNEQFFGPGTRLTVL.

V and J are TRBV30 and TRBJ2-3; TRBD2 aligns across 9 bases. Trimming removed 4 bases from V and 1 base from J; junction bases left unmatched: 6. The germline V gene has CDR1 GTSNPN and CDR2 SVGIG (reference sequence). The CDR3 spans 15 residues. CDR3 protein: CAWNQRGARTDTQYF. DNA of the CDR3: TGTGCCTGGAACCAGCGGGGGGCACGCACAGATACGCAGTATTTT.

The V gene is TRBV19, the J gene TRBJ2-1; 7 nucleotides line up with TRBD2. J lost 7 bases, V lost 3 bases, and 9 bases had no gene match. Germline V gives CDR1 LNHDA, CDR2 SQIVND (reference sequence). The CDR3 extends over 15 amino acids. CDR3 residues: CASSISAGEGNEQFF. CDR3 sequence (DNA): TGTGCCAGTAGTATTTCGGCGGGAGAGGGAAATGAGCAGTTCTTC. Based on the CDR3 plus reference TRBV19 and TRBJ2-1, the full variable domain is DGGITQSPKYLFRKEGQNVTLSCEQNLNHDAMYWYRQDPGQGLRLIYYSQIVNDFQKGDIAEGYSVSREKKESFPLTVTSAQKNPTAFYLCASSISAGEGNEQFFGPGTRLTVL.

The chain recombines TRBV6-5 with TRBJ2-3, with TRBD1 matching 7 bases. CDR3 length: 14 amino acids. Per germline, CDR1 MNHEY and CDR2 SVGAGI. The V gene end was trimmed by 6 bases and the J gene end by 3 bases; junction bases not matched to a gene: 6. In nucleotides, the CDR3 is TGTGCCAGCAGCGGGACAGACTTTACAGATACGCAGTATTTT. Its protein product is CASSGTDFTDTQYF.

V usage is TRBV15 and J usage is TRBJ1-2, with 8 bases aligning to TRBD1. V was pared by 0 bases and J by 8 bases, with 5 bases of the junction left unmatched. CDR3 length: 14 residues. Per germline, CDR1 LNHNV and CDR2 YYDKDF (reference sequence). Here the CDR3 DNA reads TGTGCCACCAGCAGAGAAAGGACAGGGCTCGGCTACACCTTC. Protein sequence: CATSRERTGLGYTF.

The CDR3 is CAWSGDRGINQPQHF. CDR3 sequence (DNA): TGTGCCTGGAGTGGAGACAGGGGGATCAATCAGCCCCAGCATTTT. The chain employs TRBV30 and TRBJ1-5; 9 bases fit TRBD1. Germline trimming cut 1 base from V and 3 bases from J; bases unmatched to any gene: 4. The CDR3 loop spans 15 amino acids. Looked up from germline, CDR1 is GTSNPN and CDR2 is SVGIG (reference sequence).

The chain carries TRBV7-9 and TRBJ2-7, with 8 bases matching TRBD1. Germline V gene data show CDR1 as SEHNR and CDR2 as FQNEAQ (reference sequence). The CDR3 runs to 16 residues. V was pared by 3 bases and J by 3 bases, with 10 bases of the junction left unmatched. The CDR3 DNA is TGTGCCAGCAGCTTCAGAGGGACAGGCGCCTTCTACGAGCAGTACTTC. The encoded protein is CASSFRGTGAFYEQYF.